The rows below give T cell receptor beta chains drawn from one sample of a study of cytomegalovirus exposure and HLA in healthy donors. Sequenced by immunoSEQ multiplex PCR; TCRdb stores in-frame clones only, minus some. This table has over 200,000 clones, around 88% appearing once. The sample was PBMCs. The receptors here all came from a woman aged 18-29 years in good health and CMV-seronegative. Each CDR3 is given with its conserved first and last residue. Each record gives: CDR3 protein, CDR3 DNA, D gene, J gene, clone size, V gene. The D gene is left open where the match is weak. Only some rows state a clone size, as once, few, many or a class for expanded clones.

CDR3aa: CASSLDSLFGYTF
CDR3nt: TGTGCCAGCAGCTTGGACAGTCTTTTCGGCTACACCTTC
d_gene: .
j_gene: TRBJ1-2
abundance: .
v_gene: TRBV7-9

CDR3aa: CASSGEGASNQPQHF
CDR3nt: TGTGCCAGCAGTGGTGAAGGGGCCTCAAATCAGCCCCAGCATTTT
d_gene: .
j_gene: TRBJ1-5
abundance: .
v_gene: TRBV2

CDR3aa: CASSLLAGGLKTYEQYF
CDR3nt: TGTGCCAGCAGTTTACTAGCGGGAGGGTTAAAGACCTACGAGCAGTACTTC
d_gene: TRBD2
j_gene: TRBJ2-7
abundance: .
v_gene: TRBV28

CDR3aa: CASSPIRGIIETQYF
CDR3nt: TGTGCCAGCTCACCTATCAGGGGGATAATAGAGACCCAGTACTTC
d_gene: TRBD1
j_gene: TRBJ2-5
abundance: .
v_gene: TRBV18

CDR3aa: CASSASSYEQYF
CDR3nt: TGTGCCAGCAGCGCGAGCTCCTACGAGCAGTACTTC
d_gene: .
j_gene: TRBJ2-7
abundance: .
v_gene: TRBV9

CDR3aa: CASSQGRDTQYF
CDR3nt: TGCGCCAGCAGCCAAGGCAGGGATACGCAGTATTTT
d_gene: .
j_gene: TRBJ2-3
abundance: .
v_gene: TRBV5-1

CDR3aa: CASSSGDRDTEAFF
CDR3nt: TGCGCCAGCAGCTCCGGAGATCGGGACACTGAAGCTTTCTTT
d_gene: .
j_gene: TRBJ1-1
abundance: .
v_gene: TRBV5-1

CDR3aa: CASSLAGIATDTQYF
CDR3nt: TGTGCCAGCAGCTTGGCAGGGATTGCCACAGATACGCAGTATTTT
d_gene: .
j_gene: TRBJ2-3
abundance: .
v_gene: TRBV5-8

CDR3aa: CASSDGTGFETDTQYF
CDR3nt: TGTGCCAGCAGTGACGGGACAGGATTCGAAACAGATACGCAGTATTTT
d_gene: TRBD1
j_gene: TRBJ2-3
abundance: .
v_gene: TRBV2

CDR3aa: CASSSTGPNQPQHF
CDR3nt: TGTGCCAGCAGTTCGACAGGGCCTAATCAGCCCCAGCATTTT
d_gene: TRBD1
j_gene: TRBJ1-5
abundance: once
v_gene: TRBV6-1

CDR3aa: CASRLDRAHSGNTIYF
CDR3nt: TGTGCCAGCAGGCTGGACAGGGCTCACTCTGGAAACACCATATATTTT
d_gene: TRBD1
j_gene: TRBJ1-3
abundance: .
v_gene: TRBV6-6

CDR3aa: CASSSLGDRNYGYTF
CDR3nt: TGTGCCAGCAGCTCCCTCGGGGACAGGAACTATGGCTACACCTTC
d_gene: TRBD1
j_gene: TRBJ1-2
abundance: .
v_gene: TRBV5-6

CDR3aa: CASSVQDREYNEQFF
CDR3nt: TGCGCCAGCAGCGTCCAGGACAGGGAATACAATGAGCAGTTCTTC
d_gene: TRBD1
j_gene: TRBJ2-1
abundance: .
v_gene: TRBV5-1

CDR3aa: CATSRDNRVSLHF
CDR3nt: TGTGCCACCAGCAGAGATAACAGGGTGTCCCTCCACTTT
d_gene: .
j_gene: TRBJ1-6
abundance: .
v_gene: TRBV15

CDR3aa: CASSRRGADTQYF
CDR3nt: TGCGCCAGCAGCCGACGCGGGGCAGATACGCAGTATTTT
d_gene: .
j_gene: TRBJ2-3
abundance: .
v_gene: TRBV4-3

CDR3aa: CASSKARDRQGRSGEKLFF
CDR3nt: TGTGCCAGCAGCAAAGCACGGGATCGACAGGGCCGGTCGGGTGAAAAACTGTTTTTT
d_gene: TRBD1
j_gene: TRBJ1-4
abundance: .
v_gene: TRBV7-9

CDR3aa: CATSAGKGQGNTEAFF
CDR3nt: TGTGCCACCAGCGCAGGAAAGGGACAGGGGAACACTGAAGCTTTCTTT
d_gene: TRBD1
j_gene: TRBJ1-1
abundance: .
v_gene: TRBV15

CDR3aa: CASTSSGGYNEQFF
CDR3nt: TGTGCCAGCACCTCTAGCGGGGGCTACAATGAGCAGTTCTTC
d_gene: TRBD2
j_gene: TRBJ2-1
abundance: .
v_gene: TRBV27

CDR3aa: CASSTSGSPGELFF
CDR3nt: TGTGCCAGCTCAACATCAGGAAGTCCCGGGGAGCTGTTTTTT
d_gene: .
j_gene: TRBJ2-2
abundance: .
v_gene: TRBV18

CDR3aa: CASSRRGLENIQYF
CDR3nt: TGTGCCAGCAGCCGTAGGGGGCTTGAAAACATTCAGTACTTC
d_gene: TRBD1
j_gene: TRBJ2-4
abundance: .
v_gene: TRBV11-2

CDR3aa: CASSLAPADTQYF
CDR3nt: TGCGCCAGCAGCTTGGCCCCAGCAGATACGCAGTATTTT
d_gene: .
j_gene: TRBJ2-3
abundance: .
v_gene: TRBV5-1

CDR3aa: CASSVGWGGEAFF
CDR3nt: TGTGCCAGCAGCGTAGGGTGGGGGGGGGAAGCTTTCTTT
d_gene: .
j_gene: TRBJ1-1
abundance: .
v_gene: TRBV9

CDR3aa: CASSFVAGGQETQYF
CDR3nt: TGCGCCAGCAGCTTTGTAGCGGGAGGGCAAGAGACCCAGTACTTC
d_gene: TRBD2
j_gene: TRBJ2-5
abundance: .
v_gene: TRBV5-1

CDR3aa: CASSPTGANTEAFF
CDR3nt: TGTGCCAGCAGCCCTACAGGGGCCAACACTGAAGCTTTCTTT
d_gene: TRBD1
j_gene: TRBJ1-1
abundance: .
v_gene: TRBV7-9

CDR3aa: CASSSRTGSGNTEAFF
CDR3nt: TGTGCCAGCAGCTCAAGGACAGGGTCGGGGAACACTGAAGCTTTCTTT
d_gene: TRBD1
j_gene: TRBJ1-1
abundance: .
v_gene: TRBV5-6

CDR3aa: CASRSEGQGTTGELFF
CDR3nt: TGTGCCAGCAGGTCGGAGGGACAGGGGACCACCGGGGAGCTGTTTTTT
d_gene: TRBD1
j_gene: TRBJ2-2
abundance: .
v_gene: TRBV27

CDR3aa: CASSASGGWTEAFF
CDR3nt: TGTGCCAGCAGCGCCTCAGGGGGCTGGACTGAAGCTTTCTTT
d_gene: TRBD1
j_gene: TRBJ1-1
abundance: .
v_gene: TRBV9

CDR3aa: CASSLGAGEINEQYF
CDR3nt: TGTGCCAGCAGCTTAGGGGCGGGAGAGATCAACGAGCAGTACTTC
d_gene: TRBD2
j_gene: TRBJ2-7
abundance: .
v_gene: TRBV7-9

CDR3aa: CASSPGLAVNTGELFF
CDR3nt: TGTGCCAGCTCACCGGGACTAGCGGTGAACACCGGGGAGCTGTTTTTT
d_gene: TRBD2
j_gene: TRBJ2-2
abundance: .
v_gene: TRBV18

CDR3aa: CASSFREGARELFF
CDR3nt: TGTGCCAGCAGCTTCCGGGAGGGGGCCAGGGAGCTGTTTTTT
d_gene: .
j_gene: TRBJ2-2
abundance: .
v_gene: TRBV7-2

CDR3aa: CASSGTTGSYEQYF
CDR3nt: TGTGCCAGCAGCGGAACGACGGGCTCCTACGAGCAGTACTTC
d_gene: .
j_gene: TRBJ2-7
abundance: .
v_gene: TRBV5-6

CDR3aa: CASNEGDANYGYTF
CDR3nt: TGTGCCAGCAACGAGGGTGATGCTAACTATGGCTACACCTTC
d_gene: .
j_gene: TRBJ1-2
abundance: .
v_gene: TRBV11-3

CDR3aa: CASSGGTGANNEQFF
CDR3nt: TGTGCCAGCAGTGGCGGGACAGGGGCAAACAATGAGCAGTTCTTC
d_gene: TRBD1
j_gene: TRBJ2-1
abundance: .
v_gene: TRBV6-1

CDR3aa: CASSQSNGNTIYF
CDR3nt: TGCGCCAGCAGCCAGTCCAATGGAAACACCATATATTTT
d_gene: .
j_gene: TRBJ1-3
abundance: .
v_gene: TRBV4-1

CDR3aa: CASSSPDRGNEKLFF
CDR3nt: TGCGCCAGCAGCTCTCCGGACAGGGGGAATGAAAAACTGTTTTTT
d_gene: TRBD1
j_gene: TRBJ1-4
abundance: .
v_gene: TRBV5-1

CDR3aa: CASSVSGGGYEQYF
CDR3nt: TGTGCCAGCAGCGTTTCAGGGGGCGGATACGAGCAGTACTTC
d_gene: TRBD1
j_gene: TRBJ2-7
abundance: .
v_gene: TRBV9

CDR3aa: CASSISTQGAPSGNTIYF
CDR3nt: TGCGCCAGCAGCATATCCACACAGGGGGCCCCCTCTGGAAACACCATATATTTT
d_gene: TRBD1
j_gene: TRBJ1-3
abundance: .
v_gene: TRBV10-1

CDR3aa: CASSPRQGNGYTF
CDR3nt: TGTGCCAGCAGCCCAAGACAGGGAAATGGCTACACCTTC
d_gene: TRBD1
j_gene: TRBJ1-2
abundance: .
v_gene: TRBV9

CDR3aa: CASSIDRGLNTEAFF
CDR3nt: TGTGCCAGTAGTATAGACAGGGGACTGAACACTGAAGCTTTCTTT
d_gene: .
j_gene: TRBJ1-1
abundance: .
v_gene: TRBV19

CDR3aa: CASSDGQGKLFF
CDR3nt: TGCGCCAGCAGCGACGGGCAGGGAAAACTGTTTTTT
d_gene: .
j_gene: TRBJ1-4
abundance: few
v_gene: TRBV4-1

CDR3aa: CASSQDLAGGNPKYF
CDR3nt: TGCGCCAGCAGCCAAGATTTAGCGGGGGGCAATCCAAAGTATTTT
d_gene: TRBD2
j_gene: TRBJ2-3
abundance: .
v_gene: TRBV4-1

CDR3aa: CASSLDGGYEKLFF
CDR3nt: TGTGCCAGCAGCTTAGACGGGGGATATGAAAAACTGTTTTTT
d_gene: .
j_gene: TRBJ1-4
abundance: .
v_gene: TRBV7-8

CDR3aa: CASSPLIETGVNQPQHF
CDR3nt: TGTGCCAGCAGCCCACTCATAGAAACAGGGGTAAATCAGCCCCAGCATTTT
d_gene: TRBD1
j_gene: TRBJ1-5
abundance: .
v_gene: TRBV4-2

CDR3aa: CATGVAVSYEQYF
CDR3nt: TGTGCCACGGGAGTGGCCGTAAGCTACGAGCAGTACTTC
d_gene: .
j_gene: TRBJ2-7
abundance: .
v_gene: TRBV6-5